Each of the 25 T cell receptor beta chains below was sequenced from the same sample in a study of blood T cell repertoires in COVID-19. TCRdb's copy holds only in-frame clones and misses some; the assay was immunoSEQ multiplex PCR. Here the sample spans about 110,000 clones, approximately 82% being singletons. The sequenced material came from peripheral blood. The receptors come from a woman aged 60-70 years with acute or convalescent COVID-19.

Only one count was recorded for this clone. The V call is TRBV4-1, the J call TRBJ2-7; D is possibly TRBD1 (5 bases). Trimming cost V 3 bases and J 2 bases, with 11 bases left between them. The CDR3 is made up of 14 amino acids. Germline values: CDR1 MGHRA, CDR2 YSYEKL. The DNA for the CDR3 is TGCGCCAGCAGCCACAGGGTATTCACCTACGAGCAGTACTTC. Protein: CASSHRVFTYEQYF.

J is TRBJ2-1 and V is TRBV3-1 (or the pseudogene TRBV3-2); 7 positions agree with TRBD2. J lost 6 bases, V lost 3 bases, and 2 bases had no gene match. The CDR3 extends over 13 amino acids. The germline CDR1 and CDR2 sequences are LGHDT and YNNKEL (reference sequence). In nucleotides, the CDR3 is TGTGCCAGCAGCCACGGGAGGCGCAATGAGCAGTTCTTC. Its protein product is CASSHGRRNEQFF.

The rearrangement uses TRBV28 and TRBJ2-5; 8 bases fit TRBD2. In germline, CDR1 is MDHEN, CDR2 SYDVKM. V gave up 3 bases and J gave up 5 bases; unmatched junction bases: 2. The CDR3 loop spans 13 amino acids. CDR3: CASSLPGGETQYF. The DNA for the CDR3 is TGTGCCAGCAGTTTGCCGGGAGGGGAGACCCAGTACTTC.

In nucleotides, the CDR3 is TGTGCCAGCAGCTGGGGTAATAGTCCCCTTAGGGGCGAGCAGTACTTC. Encoded protein: CASSWGNSPLRGEQYF. The V gene is TRBV11-1, the J gene TRBJ2-7, with D possibly matching TRBD1 (5 bases). Trimming stripped 4 bases from V and 6 bases from J, with 22 bases between. The CDR3 is made up of 16 amino acids. The V gene's germline CDR1 is SGHAT and CDR2 FQDESV (reference sequence).

The rearrangement links TRBV5-1 to TRBJ2-7, with TRBD2 matching over 8 bases. Trimming cost V 0 bases and J 2 bases; bases outside gene matches: 4. CDR3 length: 15 amino acids. Germline-derived CDR1 and CDR2 are SGHRS and YFSETQ. The CDR3 coding sequence is TGCGCCAGCAGCTTGGAACCCGGGGGGGCCTACGAGCAGTACTTC. As protein: CASSLEPGGAYEQYF.

V is TRBV20-1 and J is TRBJ1-4; possibly TRBD1 for D (6 bases). The V and J ends lost 3 bases and 1 base respectively, with 21 bases between them. Germline CDR1 and CDR2: DFQATT and SNEGSKA (reference sequence). The CDR3 contains 18 residues. In DNA, the CDR3 is TGCAGTGCTAGTCCTACTACAGGGCCTCGCTTAACTAATGAAAAACTGTTTTTT. Its protein product is CSASPTTGPRLTNEKLFF.

This clone appeared once. The rearrangement joins TRBV28 to TRBJ2-1; D might be TRBD2 (6 bases). The CDR3 is made up of 11 amino acids. Germline lookup yields CDR1 MDHEN and CDR2 SYDVKM. The V end lost 5 bases, the J end lost 13 bases, and 12 bases lay between the germline ends. This CDR3 is CASSGTPYQFF. The DNA for the CDR3 is TGTGCCAGCAGTGGGACTCCTTACCAGTTCTTC.

This clone was counted only a few times. This chain uses TRBV19 with TRBJ1-5; possibly TRBD1 for D (5 bases). CDR1 and CDR2 from the germline V gene are LNHDA and SQIVND (reference sequence). Trimming stripped 9 bases from V and 12 bases from J, with 27 bases between. This CDR3 is built from 15 residues. The DNA for the CDR3 is TGTGCCAGCCGCTTAGGGGCGTCGGCCAGCGGGCTCCAGCATTTT. Its protein product is CASRLGASASGLQHF. Full variable domain (rest looked up from reference TRBV19 and TRBJ1-5): DGGITQSPKYLFRKEGQNVTLSCEQNLNHDAMYWYRQDPGQGLRLIYYSQIVNDFQKGDIAEGYSVSREKKESFPLTVTSAQKNPTAFYLCASRLGASASGLQHFGDGTRLSIL.

This clone was counted a few times. The rearrangement uses TRBV10-1 and TRBJ2-1, with 7 bases identical to TRBD2. The CDR3 length is 15 residues. V shed 4 bases, J shed 2 bases, and the junction held 5 bases outside the gene matches. The germline V gene has CDR1 WNHNN and CDR2 SYGVQD (reference sequence). This CDR3 reads CASSVAGDAYNEQFF. In DNA form, the CDR3 reads TGCGCCAGCAGTGTGGCGGGGGATGCCTACAATGAGCAGTTCTTC.

V usage is TRBV5-1 and J usage is TRBJ1-1; TRBD1 aligns across 9 bases. Looked up from germline, CDR1 is SGHRS and CDR2 is YFSETQ. The CDR3 spans 16 residues. V shed 3 bases and J 4 bases; nucleotides not matched to a gene: 10. CDR3 bases: TGCGCCAGCAGCTCGCACAGGGGGCAAGGTATCACTGAAGCTTTCTTT. This encodes CASSSHRGQGITEAFF. Looking up the rest from reference TRBV5-1 and TRBJ1-1 gives the full variable domain: KAGVTQTPRYLIKTRGQQVTLSCSPISGHRSVSWYQQTPGQGLQFLFEYFSETQRNKGNFPGRFSGRQFSNSRSEMNVSTLELGDSALYLCASSSHRGQGITEAFFGQGTRLTVV.

This clone was seen just once. V gene TRBV7-2 combines with J gene TRBJ2-5; 9 bases fit TRBD2. CDR3 size: 15 residues. V was clipped by 2 bases and J by 7 bases; unmatched bases: 8. The germline V gene encodes CDR1 SGHTA and CDR2 FQGNSA. This CDR3 reads CASSLRLAGSATQYF. The CDR3 DNA follows: TGTGCCAGCAGCTTACGCCTAGCGGGGTCGGCGACCCAGTACTTC.

This clone has just one count. V gene TRBV6-6 combines with J gene TRBJ1-6; 7 bases are a match to TRBD1. The CDR3 loop spans 17 amino acids. V trimming: 6 bases; J trimming: 8 bases; junction bases outside the gene matches: 16. In germline, CDR1 is MNHNY, CDR2 SVGAGI (reference sequence). DNA for the CDR3: TGTGCCAGCAGCCGAAGCAATCTCGACAGGGTTTATTCACCCCTCCACTTT. Its protein is CASSRSNLDRVYSPLHF.

As to this clone: The sample carries other DNA sequences with the same CDR3. The DNA for the CDR3 is TGTGCCAGCTCACCTGATAGGACAGCTGAAGCTTTCTTT. Protein sequence: CASSPDRTAEAFF. J is TRBJ1-1 and V is TRBV18; TRBD1 is a possible D gene (6 bases). V gave up 3 bases and J gave up 6 bases, with 11 bases separating them. Germline V CDR1 and CDR2: KGHSH, LQKENI. The CDR3 runs 13 residues. Full variable domain (remainder filled in from reference TRBV18 and TRBJ1-1): NAGVMQNPRHLVRRRGQEARLRCSPMKGHSHVYWYRQLPEEGLKFMVYLQKENIIDESGMPKERFSAEFPKEGPSILRIQQVVRGDSAAYFCASSPDRTAEAFFGQGTRLTVV.

This chain joins TRBV5-4 and TRBJ2-1; no firm D call. Germline V CDR1 and CDR2: SGHNT, YYREEE (reference sequence). This CDR3 is 12 amino acids long. V was cut by 2 bases and J by 7 bases, with 7 bases left in between. CDR3 sequence: CASSLARNEQFF. CDR3 sequence (DNA): TGTGCCAGCAGCTTAGCCCGAAATGAGCAGTTCTTC.

The chain joins TRBV24-1 to TRBJ2-1; possible D gene TRBD1, 6 bases. Germline CDR1 and CDR2: KGHDR and SFDVKD. V lost 3 bases and J 3 bases, leaving 14 bases between the germline ends. The CDR3 length is 16 residues. The DNA for the CDR3 is TGTGCCACCAGTGATAATAAGAGGGGGAACTACAATGAGCAGTTCTTC. Protein sequence: CATSDNKRGNYNEQFF.

The chain combines TRBV14 with TRBJ2-3; D is possibly TRBD2 (5 bases). Germline V gene sequence: CDR1 SGHDN, CDR2 FVKESK. This CDR3 has 16 amino acids. Trimming cost V 4 bases and J 3 bases, with 17 bases left between them. CDR3 in amino acids: CASSLLSSISTDTQYF. In DNA form, the CDR3 reads TGTGCCAGCAGCCTCCTATCTAGCATAAGTACAGATACGCAGTATTTT.

The gene calls are TRBV3-1 (or the pseudogene TRBV3-2) and TRBJ2-7, with TRBD2 matching 8 bases. The CDR3 runs to 14 residues. The V segment lost 5 bases and the J segment 4 bases; nucleotides outside the gene matches: 7. The germline CDR1 and CDR2 sequences are LGHDT and YNNKEL (reference sequence). In DNA, the CDR3 is TGTGCCAGCAGCAAGAGCGGGAGTTCATACGAGCAGTACTTC. Protein product: CASSKSGSSYEQYF.

In the case of this clone: Different DNA sequences within this sample yield the same CDR3. The chain is built from TRBV2 and TRBJ2-1; 7 bases are shared with TRBD2. The CDR3 extends over 14 amino acids. V gave up 8 bases and J gave up 10 bases; unmatched junction bases: 14. Per the germline V gene, CDR1 is SNHLY and CDR2 is FYNNEI. DNA of the CDR3: TGTGCCAGCTTCGGGGCGGGGGTGGGCTTAGAGCAGTTCTTC. It is translated as CASFGAGVGLEQFF.

The gene calls are TRBV28 and TRBJ1-5; no clear D gene. V was cut by 7 bases and J by 5 bases, with 9 bases left in between. CDR1 is MDHEN and CDR2 is SYDVKM in the germline V gene. The CDR3 runs to 12 residues. CDR3 residues: CASTFSDQPQHF. The DNA of the CDR3 is TGTGCCAGCACCTTCAGCGATCAGCCCCAGCATTTT.

The chain employs TRBV30 and TRBJ2-7, with 7 bases fitting TRBD1. CDR1 and CDR2 from the germline V gene are GTSNPN and SVGIG (reference sequence). The CDR3 loop spans 13 amino acids. J was trimmed by 3 bases and V by 2 bases; bases with no gene match: 4. The CDR3 bases are TGTGCCTGGAGTTCCGGGACAGTCTACGAGCAGTACTTC. The encoded protein is CAWSSGTVYEQYF. The variable domain in full, with the rest retrieved from reference TRBV30 and TRBJ2-7, is SQTIHQWPATLVQPVGSPLSLECTVEGTSNPNLYWYRQAAGRGLQLLFYSVGIGQISSEVPQNLSASRPQDRQFILSSKKLLLSDSGFYLCAWSSGTVYEQYFGPGTRLTVT.

V gene TRBV6-5 combines with J gene TRBJ2-1; D is uncertain. CDR1 and CDR2 (germline): MNHEY, SVGAGI. V was trimmed by 6 bases and J by 7 bases, leaving 10 bases between them. The CDR3 has 12 amino acids. CDR3 region: CASRGLKNEQFF. CDR3 DNA: TGTGCCAGCAGGGGCCTTAAGAATGAGCAGTTCTTC.

This clone was found once. V and J are TRBV27 and TRBJ1-1; 9 nucleotides agree with TRBD1. Germline trimming cut 6 bases from V and 5 bases from J; bases unmatched to any gene: 7. CDR1 and CDR2 from the germline V gene are MNHEY and SMNVEV (reference sequence). This CDR3 comprises 14 residues. CDR3 protein: CASSKQGAMTEAFF. The DNA for the CDR3 is TGTGCCAGCAGCAAACAGGGGGCGATGACTGAAGCTTTCTTT.

The chain recombines TRBV7-3 with TRBJ2-1; 10 bases line up with TRBD2. CDR1 is SGHTA and CDR2 is FQGTGA in the germline V gene. The ends lost 5 bases at V and 7 bases at J; junction bases unmatched: 8. The CDR3 is 15 amino acids. DNA for the CDR3: TGTGCCAGCAGCCCTAGGGTAGCGGGAGGAAATGAGCAGTTCTTC. This sequence encodes CASSPRVAGGNEQFF.

The chain couples TRBV30 to TRBJ2-7; D perhaps matches TRBD2 (7 bases). The CDR3 covers 13 residues. The V gene's germline CDR1 is GTSNPN and CDR2 SVGIG (reference sequence). With 5 bases removed from V and 6 bases from J, the gap between germline ends came to 17 bases. The CDR3 nucleotides are TGTGCCTGGGCTCGGGGGGCGCTTGGCGAGCAGTACTTC. Protein: CAWARGALGEQYF.

The chain couples TRBV19 to TRBJ2-4, with a weak D call TRBD1 (5 bases). The CDR3 sequence is 14 residues long. The V and J ends lost 7 bases and 6 bases respectively, with 16 bases between them. In germline, CDR1 is LNHDA, CDR2 SQIVND (reference sequence). DNA for the CDR3: TGTGCCAGTAAACCCGTGACGGACACAAACATTCAGTACTTC. Its protein is CASKPVTDTNIQYF.